These 21 T cell receptor beta chains were all obtained from the same sample, sequenced in a study of vaccination and CD4 T cells after COVID-19. The assay that was used to sequence DNA from cultured CD4+ T cells was the Oncomine TCR Beta short-read assay. TCRdb redid the calling of the PCR reads with MiXCR, one entry per CDR3 protein. The sample has under 8,500 distinct CDR3 sequences, 30% to 45% seen once; the top ten hold less than 25%. Treatment specified: approximately 11-day PBMC culture with coronavirus spike peptide pools or control peptides (ViraFEST assay). The unexposed donor's CD4+ T cells were collected before the COVID-19 pandemic (2011-2018). These TCRs' antigens remain unknown. Sequencing was carried out using CD4+ T cells from blood, cultured in vitro. These receptors were collected from a human donor in good health.

This clonotype was counted only a few times. The CDR3 sequence: CASKRQGVNYGYTF. CDR3 nucleotides: TGTGCCAGCAAACGACAGGGAGTTAACTATGGCTACACCTTC. The chain joins TRBV27 to TRBJ1-2; the match to TRBD1 covers 7 bases. V was pared by 7 bases and J by 1 base, with 6 bases of the junction left unmatched. The CDR3 covers 14 residues. Germline CDR1 reads MNHEY; CDR2 reads SMNVEV (reference sequence).

This chain joins TRBV14 and TRBJ1-2; D is uncertain. In germline, CDR1 is SGHDN, CDR2 FVKESK. Trimming shortened V by 1 base and J by 7 bases, and 10 bases separated the two germline ends. The CDR3 spans 13 residues. The CDR3 nucleotides are TGTGCCAGCAGCCAAGTAAGGGTGGGTGGCTACACCTTC. This translates into CASSQVRVGGYTF.

This clonotype was counted a few times. The CDR3 nucleotides read TGCAGCGTTGAAGATCCTAGGGAAGCTTTCTTT. Its translation: CSVEDPREAFF. The J gene is TRBJ1-1, the V gene TRBV29-1; D unclear. Germline V gives CDR1 SQVTM, CDR2 ANQGSEA. CDR3 length: 11 amino acids. V was clipped by 0 bases and J by 8 bases, with 7 bases between them.

A single count supports this clonotype. The chain has TRBV19 and TRBJ1-2; D is uncertain. V dropped 3 bases and J dropped 0 bases, with 11 bases sitting between them. There are 15 residues in the CDR3. Germline V gene data show CDR1 as LNHDA and CDR2 as SQIVND (reference sequence). The CDR3 coding sequence is TGTGCCAGTAGTATTAGCGGACCAGCTAACTATGGCTACACCTTC. Protein sequence: CASSISGPANYGYTF.

This clonotype was seen more than once but under ten times. The J gene is TRBJ2-2, the V gene TRBV20-1; 8 positions agree with TRBD1. Germline values: CDR1 DFQATT, CDR2 SNEGSKA (reference sequence). The CDR3 runs 13 residues. The J segment lost 4 bases and the V segment lost 6 bases, leaving 4 bases of the junction unmatched. For the CDR3, the DNA is TGCAGTGCGGGGGGACAGGCCACCGGGGAGCTGTTTTTT. It specifies CSAGGQATGELFF.

The chain links TRBV7-9 to TRBJ2-4, with a possible D match to TRBD2 (6 bases). Germline-derived CDR1 and CDR2 are SEHNR and FQNEAQ (reference sequence). The V and J ends lost 5 bases and 0 bases respectively, with 32 bases between them. This CDR3 is 22 amino acids long. The CDR3: CASSPGTVFGVMRGGAKNIQYF. CDR3 nucleotide sequence: TGTGCCAGCAGCCCGGGCACAGTCTTTGGGGTGATGCGGGGAGGAGCCAAAAACATTCAGTACTTC.

This clonotype was seen a handful of times. V usage is TRBV6-2 or TRBV6-3 and J usage is TRBJ2-3; 10 nucleotides align to TRBD2. The CDR3 runs to 14 residues. Looked up from germline, CDR1 is MNHEY and CDR2 is SVGEGT. The junction had 6 bases not matched to a gene; V was cut back by 8 bases and J by 4 bases. The CDR3 sequence is CASGTSGGADTQYF. In nucleotides, the CDR3 is TGTGCCAGCGGAACGAGCGGGGGGGCAGATACGCAGTATTTT.

The chain uses TRBV5-1 and TRBJ1-1, with D possibly being TRBD1 (5 bases). Germline CDR1 and CDR2: SGHRS and YFSETQ. V was clipped by 4 bases and J by 2 bases, with 12 bases between them. CDR3 length equals 14 residues. CDR3 region: CASSPGTANTEAFF. In DNA form, the CDR3 reads TGCGCCAGCAGCCCGGGGACGGCAAACACTGAAGCTTTCTTT. The variable domain in full, completed from reference TRBV5-1 and TRBJ1-1, reads KAGVTQTPRYLIKTRGQQVTLSCSPISGHRSVSWYQQTPGQGLQFLFEYFSETQRNKGNFPGRFSGRQFSNSRSEMNVSTLELGDSALYLCASSPGTANTEAFFGQGTRLTVV.

V and J are TRBV6-5 and TRBJ2-5; D assignment may be TRBD1 or TRBD2 (5 bases each). The germline gives CDR1 MNHEY, CDR2 SVGAGI. Trimming took off 4 bases at V and 3 bases at J, with 9 bases between the two ends. The CDR3 has 13 amino acids. The CDR3 reads CASSWDGKETQYF. CDR3 DNA sequence: TGTGCCAGCAGTTGGGACGGTAAAGAGACCCAGTACTTC.

The sample holds a few counts of this clonotype. The J gene is TRBJ1-6, the V gene TRBV7-9; no clear D. Germline CDR1 is SEHNR and CDR2 is FQNEAQ (reference sequence). Trimming stripped 6 bases from V and 5 bases from J, with 14 bases between. This CDR3 has 15 residues. The CDR3 sequence is CASSYFGSNNSPLHF. CDR3 sequence (DNA): TGTGCCAGCAGTTACTTCGGATCTAATAATTCACCCCTCCACTTT.

This clonotype came up a few times. The genes are TRBV6-5 and TRBJ1-1; the D gene is possibly TRBD1 (5 bases). V was trimmed by 4 bases and J by 5 bases, leaving 11 bases between them. CDR1 MNHEY and CDR2 SVGAGI come from the germline V gene. This CDR3 comprises 13 residues. Here the CDR3 DNA reads TGTGCCAGCAGTTTCCAGGGAGGGACTGAAGCTTTCTTT. Residues: CASSFQGGTEAFF.

The sample holds a few counts of this clonotype. CDR3 nucleotide sequence: TGTGCCAGCCACAGGGTTTGGGAGACCCAGTACTTC. Encoded protein: CASHRVWETQYF. The J gene is TRBJ2-5, the V gene TRBV6-1; D perhaps matches TRBD1 (6 bases). The CDR3 has 12 amino acids. Per the germline V gene, CDR1 is MNHNS and CDR2 is SASEGT. V lost 8 bases and J lost 5, with 12 bases in between.

V and J are TRBV29-1 and TRBJ1-1, with D perhaps TRBD1 (6 bases). Looked up from germline, CDR1 is SQVTM and CDR2 is ANQGSEA. CDR3 size: 12 residues. The V end lost 5 bases, the J end lost 4 bases, and 11 bases lay between the germline ends. The CDR3 region has the DNA TGCAGCGTTCAGGGGACGGGCACTGAAGCTTTCTTT. It yields the protein CSVQGTGTEAFF.

The chain couples TRBV5-1 to TRBJ2-3, with TRBD2 as a possible D gene (5 bases). CDR3 length: 12 residues. The V gene's germline CDR1 is SGHRS and CDR2 YFSETQ. Trimming stripped 2 bases from V and 4 bases from J, with 5 bases between. The CDR3 coding sequence is TGCGCCAGCAGCTTCGGGGCAGATACGCAGTATTTT. Translating gives CASSFGADTQYF.

Worth noting for this clonotype: The junction and the germline gene differ at one end; a read error may be behind it. V and J are TRBV7-2 and TRBJ2-1, with TRBD1 as a possible D gene (6 bases). Germline V lookup: CDR1 SGHTA, CDR2 FQGNSA. There are 14 residues in the CDR3. The CDR3 DNA sequence: TGTGCCAGCAGTCAAACAGGGCCCCGGAGTGAGCAGCTCTTC. This translates into CASSQTGPRSEQLF.

J is TRBJ2-2 and V is TRBV20-1, with D maybe TRBD1 (6 bases). In germline, CDR1 is DFQATT, CDR2 SNEGSKA (reference sequence). Trimming shortened V by 0 bases and J by 1 base, and 9 bases separated the two germline ends. This CDR3 is built from 15 residues. The CDR3 bases are TGCAGTGCTAGAGAGGACAGTCTGAACACCGGGGAGCTGTTTTTT. Protein: CSAREDSLNTGELFF.

V usage is TRBV27 and J usage is TRBJ1-3, with 7 nucleotides matching TRBD1. This CDR3 has 13 residues. CDR1 and CDR2 (germline): MNHEY, SMNVEV (reference sequence). Germline trimming cut 5 bases from V and 4 bases from J; bases unmatched to any gene: 2. Here the CDR3 DNA reads TGTGCCAGCAGTATGGGACAGGGAAACACCATATATTTT. Protein sequence: CASSMGQGNTIYF.

This chain uses TRBV2 with TRBJ1-5, with D uncertain. V was shortened by 6 bases and J by 2 bases, with 11 bases between the two germline ends. The CDR3 is made up of 14 amino acids. From germline, CDR1 is SNHLY and CDR2 FYNNEI. CDR3 loop: CASSLGGGNQPQHF. In DNA, the CDR3 is TGTGCCAGCAGCCTGGGTGGGGGCAATCAGCCCCAGCATTTT.

V usage is TRBV5-4 and J usage is TRBJ1-2, with a possible D match to TRBD1 (5 bases). Trimming removed 0 bases at V and 8 bases at J, with 14 bases between. Germline CDR1 SGHNT, CDR2 YYREEE (reference sequence). The CDR3 totals 14 residues. DNA for the CDR3: TGTGCCAGCAGCTTGGCCCAAGGGGAAGGCGGCTACACCTTC. As protein: CASSLAQGEGGYTF.

The chain links TRBV7-6 to TRBJ1-6, with TRBD1 as a possible D gene (5 bases). The germline V gene encodes CDR1 SGHVS and CDR2 FNYEAQ. Trimming shortened V by 3 bases and J by 9 bases, and 15 bases separated the two germline ends. The CDR3 contains 15 residues. CDR3 residues: CASSLEGTGGSPLHF. The CDR3 bases are TGTGCCAGCAGCTTGGAGGGGACGGGGGGTTCACCCCTCCACTTT.

This clonotype was found a few times. This chain joins TRBV6-5 and TRBJ1-1; 7 nucleotides line up with TRBD1. Germline CDR1 and CDR2: MNHEY and SVGAGI. Trimming cost V 4 bases and J 0 bases; bases outside gene matches: 2. This CDR3 is built from 14 residues. CDR3 sequence: CASSFTGVNTEAFF. The CDR3 DNA reads TGTGCCAGCAGTTTTACAGGGGTGAACACTGAAGCTTTCTTT.